A single TCR beta chain is shown here with its context. The time point denotes: newly diagnosed GD, antithyroid drugs for less than 3 months. The TCR library was prepared using RNA isolated from PBMCs. Through Arm-PCR of CDR3 regions and iRepertoire HTBI primers, TCR beta libraries were built. MiXCR, run by TCRdb on the multiplex PCR reads, gives a single entry per CDR3 protein. The sample lists approximately 400,000 distinct CDR3 sequences, about 15% occurring once. The data stem from a study of regulatory T cells in long-lasting Graves disease. The CDR3 is made up of 16 amino acids. Germline CDR1 is SGHAT and CDR2 is FQNNGV. The ends were cut back, 8 bases at V and 4 bases at J, with 23 bases in the middle. The same sample was also studied in work on T cells in Graves' hyperthyroidism and ophthalmopathy. That paper notes: Stable Graves' hyperthyroidism denoted no ophthalmopathy progression over 18 months. The HTBI primer set drove a first-round RT-PCR of the TCR CDR3.

This chain joins TRBV11-2 and TRBJ1-1; D remains unclear. The sequence came from a woman aged 40 to 55 with Graves disease. Sequences were derived from peripheral blood mononuclear cells (PBMCs), sampled at new diagnosis, from a patient treated with antithyroid drugs. The CDR3 DNA follows: TGTGCCAGCTATAGCTTACTAAAGGTTTCATCCACTGAAGCTTTCTTT. The encoded protein is CASYSLLKVSSTEAFF.